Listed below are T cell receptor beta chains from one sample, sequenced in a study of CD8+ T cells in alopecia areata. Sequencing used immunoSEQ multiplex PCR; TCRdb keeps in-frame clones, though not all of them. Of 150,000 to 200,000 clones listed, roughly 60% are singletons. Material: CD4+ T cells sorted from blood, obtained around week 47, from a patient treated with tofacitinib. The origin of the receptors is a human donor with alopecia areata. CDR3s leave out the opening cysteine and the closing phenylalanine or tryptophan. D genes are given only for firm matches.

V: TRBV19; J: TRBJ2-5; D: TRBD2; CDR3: ASSIRLAAPETQY
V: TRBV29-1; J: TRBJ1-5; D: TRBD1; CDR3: SVAEGQGPNQPQH
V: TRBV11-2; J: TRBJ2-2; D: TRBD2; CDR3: ASASAGLANTGELF
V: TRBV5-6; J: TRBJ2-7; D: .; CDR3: ASSDAGRPLQQY
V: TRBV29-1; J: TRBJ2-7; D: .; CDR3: SVEGSRYEQY
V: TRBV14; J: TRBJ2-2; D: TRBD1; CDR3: ASSYPGQHRELF
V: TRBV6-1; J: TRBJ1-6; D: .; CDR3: ASRLDQDSPLH
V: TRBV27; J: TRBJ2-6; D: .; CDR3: ASSLSSGANVLT
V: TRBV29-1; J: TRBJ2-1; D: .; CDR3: SGAVGRALSNEQF
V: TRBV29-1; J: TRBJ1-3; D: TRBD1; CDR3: SVARGTDGNTIY
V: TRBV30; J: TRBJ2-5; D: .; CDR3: AWSVRLVETQY
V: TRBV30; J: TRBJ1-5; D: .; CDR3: AWSIGSGSNQPQH
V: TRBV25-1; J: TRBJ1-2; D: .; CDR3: ASSEFGGGPGYGYT
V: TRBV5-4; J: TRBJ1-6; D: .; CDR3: ASSLDMTSTLH
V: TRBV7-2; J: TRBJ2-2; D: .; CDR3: ASSLEGWVGELF
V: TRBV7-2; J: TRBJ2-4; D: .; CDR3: ASSLVGGQRNIQY
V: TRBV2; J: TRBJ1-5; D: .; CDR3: ASSDRGNQPQH
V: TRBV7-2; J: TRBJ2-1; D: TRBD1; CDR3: ASSGTGVGEQF
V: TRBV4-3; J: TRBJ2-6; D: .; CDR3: ASSQILGSGANVLT
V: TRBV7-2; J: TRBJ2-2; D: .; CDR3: ASSPGWEGELF
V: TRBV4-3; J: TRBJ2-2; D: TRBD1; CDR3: ASSQQTGSDSGGELF
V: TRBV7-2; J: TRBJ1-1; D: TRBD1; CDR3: ASSSTGGRAF
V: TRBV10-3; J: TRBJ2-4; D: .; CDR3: AISSQGLGNIQY
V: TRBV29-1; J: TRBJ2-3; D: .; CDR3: SVVVGGGDTQY
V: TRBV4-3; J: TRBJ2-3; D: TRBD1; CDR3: ASSQYRGRADTQY
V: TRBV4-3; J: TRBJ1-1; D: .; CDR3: ASSQDEGVGEAF
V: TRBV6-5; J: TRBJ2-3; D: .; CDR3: ASGIRLGTDTQY
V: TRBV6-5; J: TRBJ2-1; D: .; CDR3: ASSLSQVVHEQF
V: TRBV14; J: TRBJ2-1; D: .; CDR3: ASSHMGATNEQF
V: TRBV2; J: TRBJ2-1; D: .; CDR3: ASNDHTYSYNEQF
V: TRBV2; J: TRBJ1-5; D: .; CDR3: ASSELVAGQPQH
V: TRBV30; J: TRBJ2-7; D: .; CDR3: AWSRGKQNTYEQY
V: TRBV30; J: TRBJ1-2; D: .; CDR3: AWTTGINYGYT
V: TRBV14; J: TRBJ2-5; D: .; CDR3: ASSQEAVQETQY
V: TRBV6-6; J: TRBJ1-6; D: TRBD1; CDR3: ASSYWDRAYNSPLH
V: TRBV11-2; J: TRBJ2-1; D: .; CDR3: ASGQYNEQF
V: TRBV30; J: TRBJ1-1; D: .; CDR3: AWIGKNTEAF
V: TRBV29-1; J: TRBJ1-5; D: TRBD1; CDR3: SVAEAGGQPQH
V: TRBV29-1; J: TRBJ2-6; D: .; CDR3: SVAGAANVLT
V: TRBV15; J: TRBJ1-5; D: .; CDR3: ATSELVSNQPQH
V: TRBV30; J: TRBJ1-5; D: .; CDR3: AWTRGPNQPQH
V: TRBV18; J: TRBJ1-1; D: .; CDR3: ASSLDRNTEAF
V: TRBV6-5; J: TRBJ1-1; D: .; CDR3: ASSFWTNTEAF
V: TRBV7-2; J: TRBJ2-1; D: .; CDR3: ASSPPGRNNEQF
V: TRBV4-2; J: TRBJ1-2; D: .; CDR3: ASSQEGTYYGYT
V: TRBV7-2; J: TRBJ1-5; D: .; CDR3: ASSLVGQDQPQH
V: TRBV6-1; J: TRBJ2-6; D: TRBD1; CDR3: ASRERDRGSALGANVLT
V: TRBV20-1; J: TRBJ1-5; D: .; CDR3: SAKGDQPQH
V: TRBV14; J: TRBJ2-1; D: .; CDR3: ASSLLGGWEQF
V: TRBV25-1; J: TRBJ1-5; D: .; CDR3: ASSEGLQPQH
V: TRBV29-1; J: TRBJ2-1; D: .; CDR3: SVYGGGGSLYNEQF
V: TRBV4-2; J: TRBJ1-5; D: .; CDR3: ASSQSRTNSNQPQH
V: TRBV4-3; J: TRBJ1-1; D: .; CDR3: ASSQDRFIGAF
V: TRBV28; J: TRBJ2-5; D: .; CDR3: ASSPRTGWETQY
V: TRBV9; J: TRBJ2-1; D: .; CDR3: ASSVVSYNEQF
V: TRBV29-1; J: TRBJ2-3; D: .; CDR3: SVQASSDGSTDTQY
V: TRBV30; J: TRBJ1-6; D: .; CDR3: AGGPGGSPLH
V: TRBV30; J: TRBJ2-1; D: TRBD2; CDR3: AWSQWTSGVFNNEQF
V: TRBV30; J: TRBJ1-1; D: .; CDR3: AWSVSNANTEAF